These T cell receptor beta chains were read from a single sample in a study of CD8 T cells in Susac syndrome. TCRdb ran MiXCR on the immunoSEQ multiplex PCR reads and lists one entry per CDR3 protein. The table includes about 100,000 distinct CDR3 sequences, 95% detected once. Sequencing input: CD8+ T cells from PBMCs. Source of these receptors: a human donor with Susac syndrome. Both conserved end residues are part of each CDR3. Each record gives: V gene, D gene, clone size, J gene, CDR3 protein, CDR3 DNA. D genes are given only for firm matches. The listing skips clone size in some rows; elsewhere it reads once, few, many or a size class.

>TRBV12-3/TRBV12-4|-|-|TRBJ2-2
CASTTRSTGELFF
TGTGCCAGCACCACTAGGTCCACCGGGGAGCTGTTTTTT
>TRBV2|-|-|TRBJ2-3
CASSEALITDTQYF
TGTGCCAGCAGTGAAGCTCTAATCACAGATACGCAGTATTTT
>TRBV11-2|-|once|TRBJ2-5
CASSLAPSAGETQYF
TGTGCCAGCAGCTTAGCCCCTAGTGCGGGGGAGACCCAGTACTTC
>TRBV2|TRBD2|-|TRBJ2-7
CASQELAGKAYEQYF
TGTGCCAGCCAAGAACTAGCGGGGAAAGCCTACGAGCAGTACTTC
>TRBV9|TRBD2|-|TRBJ2-5
CASSGERGQETQYF
TGTGCCAGCAGCGGAGAGCGGGGACAAGAGACCCAGTACTTC
>TRBV29-1|-|-|TRBJ2-6
CSVVGGVVGANVLTF
TGCAGCGTTGTAGGAGGGGTGGTAGGGGCCAACGTCCTGACTTTC
>TRBV25-1|TRBD1|-|TRBJ2-2
CASRRTGNTGELFF
TGTGCCAGCAGACGGACAGGGAACACCGGGGAGCTGTTTTTT
>TRBV19|-|-|TRBJ1-2
CASSIQQDYGYTF
TGTGCCAGTAGTATCCAACAGGACTATGGCTACACCTTC
>TRBV29-1|-|-|TRBJ1-1
CSVDETGGNTEAFF
TGCAGCGTTGATGAAACAGGCGGGAACACTGAAGCTTTCTTT
>TRBV6-4|-|-|TRBJ2-3
CASSDVRGADTQYF
TGTGCCAGCAGTGACGTCAGGGGAGCAGATACGCAGTATTTT
>TRBV5-1|-|-|TRBJ1-1
CASSWGAGNTEAFF
TGCGCCAGCAGCTGGGGGGCTGGGAACACTGAAGCTTTCTTT
>TRBV2|-|-|TRBJ1-4
CASSATQGRGEKLFF
TGTGCCAGCAGTGCTACACAGGGCCGGGGTGAAAAACTGTTTTTT
>TRBV5-1|-|-|TRBJ2-7
CASTQGYEQYF
TGCGCCAGCACCCAGGGCTACGAGCAGTACTTC
>TRBV5-1|-|-|TRBJ1-4
CASSWADPNEKLFF
TGCGCCAGCAGCTGGGCCGACCCTAATGAAAAACTGTTTTTT
>TRBV20-1|-|-|TRBJ1-1
CSARESQLAEAFF
TGCAGTGCTAGAGAAAGTCAACTCGCTGAAGCTTTCTTT
>TRBV18|-|-|TRBJ1-6
CASSRDKLYSPLHF
TGTGCCAGCTCACGGGACAAGCTATATTCACCCCTCCACTTT
>TRBV7-9|-|-|TRBJ2-5
CASSLGTNRDWETQYF
TGTGCCAGCAGCTTAGGAACAAACAGGGATTGGGAGACCCAGTACTTC
>TRBV4-1|-|-|TRBJ2-7
CASSQFTGYEQYF
TGCGCCAGCAGCCAATTTACAGGGTACGAGCAGTACTTC
>TRBV6-5|-|-|TRBJ2-3
CASSYGAEAPDTQYF
TGTGCCAGCAGTTACGGGGCGGAGGCGCCAGATACGCAGTATTTT
>TRBV3-1|-|-|TRBJ2-3
CASSPHGPAEPDTQYF
TGTGCCAGCAGCCCCCACGGACCGGCCGAACCAGATACGCAGTATTTT
>TRBV29-1|-|-|TRBJ2-3
CSVGGDNTDTQYF
TGCAGCGTTGGAGGGGATAACACAGATACGCAGTATTTT
>TRBV7-9|-|-|TRBJ2-3
CASSFRRVLTDTQYF
TGTGCCAGCAGCTTCCGAAGGGTACTCACAGATACGCAGTATTTT
>TRBV6-4|-|-|TRBJ2-2
CATSRGYGNTRELFF
TGTGCGACTTCCCGCGGGTACGGAAACACCAGGGAGCTGTTTTTT
>TRBV18|-|-|TRBJ2-3
CASSLTSPTDTQYF
TGTGCCAGCTCACTGACTAGTCCCACAGATACGCAGTATTTT